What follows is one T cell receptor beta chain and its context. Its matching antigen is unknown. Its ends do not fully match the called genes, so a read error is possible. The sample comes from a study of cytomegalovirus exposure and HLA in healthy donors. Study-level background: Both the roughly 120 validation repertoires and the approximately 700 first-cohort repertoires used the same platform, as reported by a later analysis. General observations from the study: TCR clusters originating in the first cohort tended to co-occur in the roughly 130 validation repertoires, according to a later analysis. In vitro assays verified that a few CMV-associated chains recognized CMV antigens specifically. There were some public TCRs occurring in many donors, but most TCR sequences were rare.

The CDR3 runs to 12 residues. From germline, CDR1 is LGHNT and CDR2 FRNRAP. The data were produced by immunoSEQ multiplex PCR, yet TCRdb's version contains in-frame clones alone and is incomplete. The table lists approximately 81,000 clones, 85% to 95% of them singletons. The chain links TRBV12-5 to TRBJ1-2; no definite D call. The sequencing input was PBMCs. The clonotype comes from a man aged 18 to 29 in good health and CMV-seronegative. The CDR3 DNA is TGTGCTAGTGGTTACCATTTACAGTCGCCCTCCTTC. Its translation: CASGYHLQSPSF.